These T cell receptor beta chains were read from a single sample in a study of T cells in localized non-small cell lung cancer. TCRdb's copy holds only in-frame clones and misses some; the assay was immunoSEQ multiplex PCR. The sample lists tens of thousands of clones; roughly 89% were seen once. The sequences come from peripheral blood, collected before any cancer treatment. These receptors came from a man between 40 and 75 years old with stage I squamous cell lung carcinoma. The CDR3 runs from the conserved cysteine through the conserved F or W. D genes are given only for firm matches. Clone size is shown for a subset of rows, as once, few, many or a class of expanded clone.

clone size,D gene,V gene,J gene,CDR3 protein,CDR3 DNA
.,.,TRBV9,TRBJ1-5,CASSVGAGTPQPQHF,TGTGCCAGCAGCGTAGGCGCTGGGACACCTCAGCCCCAGCATTTT
.,.,TRBV6-1,TRBJ1-1,CASSDLGTEAFF,TGTGCCAGCAGTGACCTGGGCACTGAAGCTTTCTTT
.,.,TRBV7-8,TRBJ2-2,CASSLLVSYSNTGELFF,TGTGCCAGCAGCTTATTGGTATCCTACTCGAACACCGGGGAGCTGTTTTTT
.,.,TRBV19,TRBJ2-3,CASSIRGVGPTQYF,TGTGCCAGTAGTATAAGGGGGGTGGGTCCTACGCAGTATTTT
.,.,TRBV10-3,TRBJ1-4,CAIRPIRQTATNEKLFF,TGTGCCATCAGGCCTATCCGACAGACTGCAACTAATGAAAAACTGTTTTTT
.,.,TRBV30,TRBJ2-7,CAWSVGNSYEQYF,TGTGCCTGGAGTGTCGGGAACTCCTACGAGCAGTACTTC
.,.,TRBV12-2,TRBJ1-2,CASRLPRDRYNYGYTF,TGTGCAAGTCGCTTACCCCGGGACAGGTATAACTATGGCTACACCTTC
.,.,TRBV4-2,TRBJ1-6,CASSQDPEGFNSPLHF,TGTGCCAGCAGCCAAGATCCGGAGGGATTTAATTCACCCCTCCACTTT
few,TRBD2,TRBV28,TRBJ2-1,CASSWTSGGNEQFF,TGTGCCAGCAGTTGGACTAGCGGGGGCAATGAGCAGTTCTTC
.,.,TRBV2,TRBJ1-2,CASSTLGIYGYTF,TGTGCCAGCAGCACCTTGGGGATCTATGGCTACACCTTC
.,TRBD2,TRBV5-1,TRBJ2-3,CASSPGGGSDTQYF,TGCGCCAGCTCCCCCGGGGGGGGCTCAGATACGCAGTATTTT
.,.,TRBV5-1,TRBJ1-2,CASSSFGGTNYGYTF,TGCGCCAGCAGCTCGTTCGGGGGGACTAACTATGGCTACACCTTC
.,TRBD2,TRBV2,TRBJ2-1,CASTITSGGRDPTYNEQFF,TGTGCCAGCACCATAACTAGCGGGGGCCGTGATCCCACCTACAATGAGCAGTTCTTC
.,.,TRBV6-5,TRBJ1-5,CASSYGGLGNQPQHF,TGTGCCAGCAGTTATGGGGGTTTGGGCAATCAGCCCCAGCATTTT
.,.,TRBV10-2,TRBJ1-1,CASSESSSNTEAFF,TGCGCCAGCAGTGAGTCGAGCAGTAACACTGAAGCTTTCTTT
.,.,TRBV11-2,TRBJ1-1,CASSLSQGRTEAFF,TGTGCCAGCAGCTTAAGTCAGGGACGCACTGAAGCTTTCTTT
once,TRBD1,TRBV28,TRBJ1-2,CASRPQGENGYTF,TGTGCCAGCAGGCCACAGGGGGAGAATGGCTACACCTTC
.,.,TRBV27,TRBJ1-1,CASSLKGDTEAFF,TGTGCCAGCAGCTTGAAAGGGGACACTGAAGCTTTCTTT
.,.,TRBV6-5,TRBJ1-4,CASSYSTDYNEKLFF,TGTGCCAGCAGTTACAGCACAGATTATAATGAAAAACTGTTTTTT
.,TRBD1,TRBV10-3,TRBJ2-1,CAISERGQINYNEQFF,TGTGCCATCAGTGAGAGGGGACAGATAAATTACAATGAGCAGTTCTTC
.,.,TRBV6-1,TRBJ2-4,CASSEGPVTKNIQYF,TGTGCCAGCAGTGAAGGCCCAGTGACCAAAAACATTCAGTACTTC
.,TRBD1,TRBV5-1,TRBJ1-4,CASSMDRGAPNEKLFF,TGCGCCAGCAGCATGGACAGGGGGGCGCCTAATGAAAAACTGTTTTTT
once,TRBD1,TRBV18,TRBJ1-5,CASSLRDRDQPQHF,TGTGCCAGCTCACTTAGGGACAGAGATCAGCCCCAGCATTTT
.,TRBD1,TRBV7-2,TRBJ1-2,CASSLAPRGSYGYTF,TGTGCCAGCAGCTTAGCGCCCAGGGGGAGTTATGGCTACACCTTC
.,.,TRBV18,TRBJ2-7,CASSPDRTVSYEQYF,TGTGCCAGCTCACCCGATAGGACAGTTTCTTACGAGCAGTACTTC
.,TRBD1,TRBV5-5,TRBJ1-5,CASSRGQGTDRSNQPQHF,TGTGCCAGCAGCAGGGGACAGGGGACCGACCGTAGCAATCAGCCCCAGCATTTT
.,.,TRBV2,TRBJ1-1,CASRPSGGGSEAFF,TGTGCCAGCAGACCCAGTGGGGGAGGATCCGAAGCTTTCTTT
.,.,TRBV6-5,TRBJ2-2,CASRTTRELGELFF,TGTGCCAGCAGAACGACTAGGGAGCTCGGGGAGCTGTTTTTT
.,.,TRBV2,TRBJ2-1,CASSETGVEQFF,TGTGCCAGCAGTGAGACCGGGGTCGAGCAGTTCTTC
.,.,TRBV11-2,TRBJ2-1,CASTPNRGAYNEQFF,TGTGCCAGCACCCCGAATCGCGGGGCCTACAATGAGCAGTTCTTC
few,.,TRBV2,TRBJ2-1,CASSRGYLDNEQFF,TGTGCCAGCAGTAGAGGGTACCTGGACAATGAGCAGTTCTTC
.,.,TRBV7-2,TRBJ2-3,CASSWDRAGDTQYF,TGTGCCAGCAGCTGGGACCGAGCCGGAGATACGCAGTATTTT
.,TRBD1,TRBV28,TRBJ2-7,CASSLVGQDYEQYF,TGTGCCAGCAGTTTAGTGGGACAGGACTACGAGCAGTACTTC
few,.,TRBV2,TRBJ1-5,CASSVGANNQPQHF,TGTGCCAGCAGTGTGGGCGCGAACAATCAGCCCCAGCATTTT
few,.,TRBV5-1,TRBJ1-1,CASSLGLNTEAFF,TGCGCCAGCAGCTTGGGTTTGAACACTGAAGCTTTCTTT
.,.,TRBV28,TRBJ1-5,CASSLSFSPQHF,TGTGCCAGCAGTTTGAGTTTCAGCCCCCAGCATTTT
.,TRBD1,TRBV5-1,TRBJ2-1,CASSSGTGVGNEQFF,TGCGCCAGCAGCTCTGGGACAGGGGTCGGGAATGAGCAGTTCTTC
few,TRBD2,TRBV5-1,TRBJ2-3,CASSSGTSGGADTQYF,TGCGCCAGCAGCTCCGGGACTAGCGGGGGGGCAGATACGCAGTATTTT
once,.,TRBV21-1,TRBJ1-1,CASSKGPGQGINQLMNTEAFF,TGTGCCAGCAGCAAAGGTCCGGGACAGGGGATTAACCAACTTATGAACACTGAAGCTTTCTTT
.,TRBD2,TRBV11-2,TRBJ2-1,CASSLGTSGLNEQFF,TGTGCCAGCAGCTTAGGAACTAGCGGCCTCAATGAGCAGTTCTTC
once,TRBD2,TRBV19,TRBJ2-3,CASWGLSDTQYF,TGTGCCTCCTGGGGACTATCAGATACGCAGTATTTT
.,TRBD1,TRBV5-4,TRBJ1-1,CASSPGQGRLPFF,TGTGCCAGCAGTCCCGGACAGGGAAGGTTACCTTTCTTT
.,.,TRBV10-3,TRBJ1-1,CAISGVENTEAFF,TGTGCCATCAGTGGGGTAGAGAACACTGAAGCTTTCTTT
.,TRBD1,TRBV5-1,TRBJ1-4,CASSAGTGGEKLFF,TGCGCCAGCAGCGCTGGGACAGGGGGAGAAAAACTGTTTTTT
.,.,TRBV5-1,TRBJ1-4,CASSGFGQGNEKLFF,TGCGCCAGCAGCGGCTTTGGGCAGGGCAATGAAAAACTGTTTTTT
once,TRBD1,TRBV5-4,TRBJ2-2,CASSPGGIGELFF,TGTGCCAGCAGCCCAGGGGGCATCGGGGAGCTGTTTTTT
.,.,TRBV5-1,TRBJ1-3,CASSFQGSSGNTIYF,TGCGCCAGCAGCTTTCAGGGGAGCTCTGGAAACACCATATATTTT
once,.,TRBV29-1,TRBJ1-3,CSVAGNSGNTIYF,TGCAGCGTTGCCGGCAACTCTGGAAACACCATATATTTT
.,.,TRBV5-1,TRBJ1-2,CASSLSFSGTGYGYTF,TGCGCCAGCAGCTTGTCGTTCTCCGGGACGGGGTATGGCTACACCTTC
.,.,TRBV30,TRBJ2-7,CAWRRVSAEQYF,TGTGCCTGGAGGAGGGTGTCAGCCGAGCAGTACTTC
once,.,TRBV2,TRBJ2-3,CASGIGQDTQYF,TGTGCCAGCGGCATAGGACAAGATACGCAGTATTTT
.,TRBD1,TRBV5-1,TRBJ2-4,CASSLEDRGNIQYF,TGCGCCAGCAGCTTGGAGGACAGGGGAAACATTCAGTACTTC
.,TRBD2,TRBV18,TRBJ2-7,CASSPQTSHEQYF,TGTGCCAGCTCACCCCAGACTAGCCACGAGCAGTACTTC
.,.,TRBV5-1,TRBJ1-3,CASSPYLGGYRSGNTIYF,TGCGCCAGCAGCCCGTACCTGGGGGGTTATAGGTCCGGAAACACCATATATTTT